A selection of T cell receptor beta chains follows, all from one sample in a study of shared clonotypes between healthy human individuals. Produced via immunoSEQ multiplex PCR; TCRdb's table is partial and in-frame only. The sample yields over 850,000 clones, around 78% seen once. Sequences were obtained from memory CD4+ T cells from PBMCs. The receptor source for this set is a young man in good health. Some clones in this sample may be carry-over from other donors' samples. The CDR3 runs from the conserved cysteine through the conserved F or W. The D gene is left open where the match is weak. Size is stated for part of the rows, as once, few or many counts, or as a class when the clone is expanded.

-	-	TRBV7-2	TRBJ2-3	CASSRSGRLTDTQYF	TGTGCCAGCAGCAGATCAGGGCGGCTCACAGATACGCAGTATTTT
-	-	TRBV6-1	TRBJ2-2	CASSGRQKNTGELFF	TGTGCCAGCAGTGGCCGGCAGAAAAACACCGGGGAGCTGTTTTTT
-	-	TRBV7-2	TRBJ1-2	CASSLVGYGYTF	TGTGCCAGCAGCTTAGTAGGGTATGGCTACACCTTC
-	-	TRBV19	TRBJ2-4	CASSIAMQNIQYF	TGTGCCAGTAGTATAGCGATGCAAAACATTCAGTACTTC
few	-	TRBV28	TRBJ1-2	CASSLRVAGPYGYTF	TGTGCCAGCAGTCTCAGGGTGGCGGGACCCTATGGCTACACCTTC
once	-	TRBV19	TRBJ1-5	CASSSWGRADQPQHF	TGTGCCAGTAGTAGCTGGGGACGGGCCGATCAGCCCCAGCATTTT
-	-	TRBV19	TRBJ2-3	CASSQYSTTTSTQYF	TGTGCCAGTAGTCAGTATAGCACGACTACTTCTACGCAGTATTTT
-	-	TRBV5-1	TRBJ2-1	CASSLGAQAQNEQFF	TGCGCCAGCAGCTTGGGGGCCCAGGCCCAGAATGAGCAGTTCTTC
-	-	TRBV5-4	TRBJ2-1	CASSLWFNEQFF	TGTGCCAGCTCACTGTGGTTCAATGAGCAGTTCTTC
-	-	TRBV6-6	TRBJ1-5	CASSLSGFNQPQHF	TGTGCCAGCAGTTTATCGGGTTTCAATCAGCCCCAGCATTTT
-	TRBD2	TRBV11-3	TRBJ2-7	CASSFGLAGARQYF	TGTGCCAGCAGCTTTGGACTAGCGGGAGCTCGGCAGTACTTC
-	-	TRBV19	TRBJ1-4	CASSIERGRTLFF	TGTGCCAGTAGTATAGAGAGGGGCCGAACACTGTTTTTT
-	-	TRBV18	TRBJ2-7	CASSPPRAASYEQYF	TGTGCCAGCTCACCACCAAGGGCTGCCTCCTACGAGCAGTACTTC
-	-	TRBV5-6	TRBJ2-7	CASSHGSRYEQYF	TGTGCCAGCAGCCACGGTTCCCGCTACGAGCAGTACTTC
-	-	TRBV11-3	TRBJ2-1	CASSQTSSEQFF	TGTGCCAGCAGCCAAACTAGCTCTGAGCAGTTCTTC